The entry that follows covers one T cell receptor (beta chain) sequence. Its antigen is still unknown. These data come from a study of T cells in localized non-small cell lung cancer. This table comes from immunoSEQ multiplex PCR, and its TCRdb copy is limited to in-frame clones, with some not included. The sample shows about 59,000 clones, approximately 90% of them seen only once. Study results and limitations: There were a median 57 of the top 100 tumor clones appearing in adjacent lung. There was an association of higher blood T cell density with longer overall survival. Clonality peaked in uninvolved adjacent lung rather than tumor. Heterogeneity stays possible, as sequencing covered only one tumor region.

V lost 1 base, J lost 8 bases, and 9 bases lay in between. The CDR3 extends over 13 amino acids. Per the germline V gene, CDR1 is GTSNPN and CDR2 is SVGIG (reference sequence). This chain uses TRBV30 with TRBJ1-6; D not resolved. This TCR was recovered from a man aged 35-69 years with stage I lung adenocarcinoma. The sequenced sample was peripheral blood, obtained before any cancer treatment. The CDR3 DNA reads TGTGCCTGGAGTGAACTGATCTATTCACCCCTCCACTTT. Translated: CAWSELIYSPLHF.